This T cell receptor (beta chain) is from a study of response to subunit inactivated influenza vaccine. CDR1 is SGHRS and CDR2 is YFSETQ in the germline V gene. The CDR3 runs to 16 residues. Trimming shortened V by 0 bases and J by 1 base, and 14 bases separated the two germline ends. TCRdb itself ran the RT-PCR reads through MiXCR, one entry per CDR3 protein. This table has 710,000 or so distinct CDR3 sequences, approximately 14% appearing once. Study-wide points: A suggestion made by the authors is that each seasonal influenza vaccination recruits few new T cells.

In the case of this clonotype: Its antigen is not identified.

The material sequenced was PBMCs from blood, taken 11 to 12 days after vaccination. The receptor was derived from a man aged 50 or older who received an inactivated influenza vaccine. V and J are TRBV5-1 and TRBJ2-7, with D possibly TRBD2 on 5 matching bases. CDR3 sequence: CASSLVTGVGSYEQYF. The CDR3 nucleotides are TGCGCCAGCAGCTTGGTGACCGGGGTAGGGTCCTACGAGCAGTACTTC.